This is a list of T cell receptor beta chains from one sample in a study of beta chain features in type 1 diabetes. Clones were read by immunoSEQ multiplex PCR, and TCRdb kept only the in-frame ones, dropping some. The sample holds a few hundred thousand clones, 25% to 30% seen once. Sequences were obtained from central memory CD4+ T cells from blood. The receptors derive from a man aged 30-40 years in good health. The CDR3 runs from the conserved cysteine through the conserved F or W. The D gene is left open where the match is weak. Clone size is shown for a subset of rows, as once, few, many or a class of expanded clone.

V gene,D gene,clone size,J gene,CDR3 DNA,CDR3 protein
TRBV7-2,TRBD2,-,TRBJ2-1,TGTGCCAGCAGCTTAGTTGCGGGAGGGGCCTACAATGAGCAGTTCTTC,CASSLVAGGAYNEQFF
TRBV29-1,TRBD1,few,TRBJ1-4,TGCAGCGTTGAAGGAGACAGGGGAGATGAAAAACTGTTTTTT,CSVEGDRGDEKLFF
TRBV7-9,-,-,TRBJ2-7,TGTGCCAGCACCAAGGACCCTGACTACGAGCAGTACTTC,CASTKDPDYEQYF
TRBV21-1,-,few,TRBJ2-1,TGTGCCAGCAGCAAAGCTGGCAGGGAAATCTACAATGAGCAGTTCTTC,CASSKAGREIYNEQFF
TRBV5-6,TRBD1,-,TRBJ1-1,TGTGCCAGCAGCAGTGACAGGGGGATAAGTGAAGCTTTCTTT,CASSSDRGISEAFF
TRBV7-2,-,few,TRBJ2-5,TGTGCCAGCAGCTTAGTAGGGATCCAAGAGACCCAGTACTTC,CASSLVGIQETQYF
TRBV30,-,few,TRBJ2-3,TGTGCCTGGAATCCGGGAAGCACAGATACGCAGTATTTT,CAWNPGSTDTQYF
TRBV28,TRBD1,-,TRBJ2-5,TGTGCCAGCAGCTCGCGACAGGGTTTGGAAGAGACCCAGTACTTC,CASSSRQGLEETQYF
TRBV7-2,-,few,TRBJ2-7,TGTGCCAGCAGCCAGGCCGTAGGCCAGGCGTCCTACGAGCAGTACTTC,CASSQAVGQASYEQYF
TRBV2,-,-,TRBJ2-5,TGTGCCGGAGGGACGGTGGGGAGGGAGACCCAGTACTTC,CAGGTVGRETQYF
TRBV6-6,-,-,TRBJ1-1,TGTGCCAGCAGAGACACAGGGACTGAAGCTTTCTTT,CASRDTGTEAFF
TRBV9,-,-,TRBJ2-5,TGTGCCAGCAGCCCACCTAGCGATCGGGGAGAGACCCAGTACTTC,CASSPPSDRGETQYF
TRBV28,TRBD2,few,TRBJ2-3,TGTGCCAGCAGTCCAATTGGGACTAGCGGGGCAGATACGCAGTATTTT,CASSPIGTSGADTQYF
TRBV29-1,-,-,TRBJ2-7,TGCAGCGTTGCGACAGACGGCTACGAGCAGTACTTC,CSVATDGYEQYF
TRBV30,TRBD2,-,TRBJ2-1,TGTGCCTGGGGAGCGGGAGCCCCGGAGGGTGAGCAGTTCTTC,CAWGAGAPEGEQFF